This T cell receptor (beta chain) was documented in a study of blood T cells in healthy people across ages. Alongside a J-beta primer mix, a sample-barcoded 5' primer served in a second PCR lasting about 7 to 11 cycles. From the 5' RACE reads, TCRdb called clonotypes with MiXCR, one entry per CDR3 protein. The sample gives around 1,100,000 distinct CDR3 sequences, roughly two fifths of which show up once; 13% is in the top ten. Germline V CDR1 and CDR2: SEHNR, FQNEAQ (reference sequence). CDR3 length equals 15 residues. Trimming cost V 8 bases and J 0 bases, with 15 bases left between them. Sequencing was carried out using blood. This TCR came from a young man in good health. J is TRBJ2-3 and V is TRBV7-9; no definite D call. The CDR3 spells CASRRRAGSTDTQYF. CDR3 nucleotide sequence: TGTGCCAGCCGACGTAGGGCAGGAAGCACAGATACGCAGTATTTT.